Shown below are 12 T cell receptor beta chains from a single sample sequenced in a study of technical replicates of blood from four donors. Produced via immunoSEQ multiplex PCR; TCRdb's table is partial and in-frame only. This table holds about 80,000 clones, over 75% found once. Material: T cells isolated from PBMCs. These receptor sequences come from a human donor in good health.

This sequence joins TRBV27 and TRBJ1-5, with 7 bases aligning to TRBD1. CDR1 and CDR2 from the germline V gene are MNHEY and SMNVEV (reference sequence). The CDR3 extends over 15 amino acids. J lost 3 bases, V lost 5 bases, and 7 bases had no gene match. DNA for the CDR3: TGTGCCAGCAGTCCCCAGGGGACAGCCAATCAGCCCCAGCATTTT. This translates into CASSPQGTANQPQHF.

The chain uses TRBV28 and TRBJ1-2; D is uncertain. Deletions cut 2 bases from V and 3 bases from J, with 13 bases between. Looked up from germline, CDR1 is MDHEN and CDR2 is SYDVKM. This CDR3 is 15 amino acids long. The CDR3 loop reads CASSLSAGTDYGYTF. The DNA for the CDR3 is TGTGCCAGCAGTTTAAGTGCGGGTACCGACTATGGCTACACCTTC.

Here the CDR3 DNA reads TGTGCCAGCAGACTAGCGGCCTACTACGAGCAGTACTTC. This sequence encodes CASRLAAYYEQYF. The rearrangement links TRBV7-2 to TRBJ2-7, with 8 bases aligning to TRBD2. The CDR3 spans 13 residues. The junction had 4 bases not matched to a gene; V was cut back by 6 bases and J by 3 bases. Germline V CDR1 and CDR2: SGHTA, FQGNSA.

The chain couples TRBV20-1 to TRBJ2-1; D is unclear. CDR1 and CDR2 from the germline V gene are DFQATT and SNEGSKA (reference sequence). The V end was cut by 6 bases, the J end by 6 bases, with 9 bases between. The CDR3 sequence is 11 residues long. The DNA of the CDR3 is TGCAGTGCCGAATATAGCAATGAGCAGTTCTTC. Translation gives CSAEYSNEQFF.

The chain combines TRBV7-3 with TRBJ2-3, with 7 positions matching TRBD2. Germline-derived CDR1 and CDR2 are SGHTA and FQGTGA. V was pared by 5 bases and J by 2 bases, with 10 bases of the junction left unmatched. The CDR3 loop spans 16 amino acids. CDR3 coding DNA: TGTGCCAGCAGCACCGTGACGGGGGGAAACACAGATACGCAGTATTTT. Translation: CASSTVTGGNTDTQYF.

V and J are TRBV6-5 and TRBJ1-5, with a possible D match to TRBD1 (6 bases). Trimming removed 6 bases at V and 5 bases at J, with 14 bases between. There are 14 residues in the CDR3. From germline, CDR1 is MNHEY and CDR2 SVGAGI. The CDR3 DNA is TGTGCCAGCAGGCCTAACAGGGTGCATCAGCCCCAGCATTTT. Translation: CASRPNRVHQPQHF.

The chain is built from TRBV4-3 and TRBJ2-7; D might be TRBD2 (5 bases). The CDR3 contains 15 residues. Germline CDR1 and CDR2: LGHNA and YSLEER. The V and J ends lost 0 bases and 4 bases respectively, with 13 bases between them. CDR3 protein: CASSQELAGNYEQYF. CDR3 sequence (DNA): TGCGCCAGCAGCCAAGAGCTAGCCGGGAATTACGAGCAGTACTTC.

The chain is built from TRBV4-1 and TRBJ2-7; maybe TRBD1 (6 bases). Germline CDR1 reads MGHRA; CDR2 reads YSYEKL. The CDR3 covers 15 residues. The V end lost 4 bases, the J end lost 4 bases, and 17 bases lay between the germline ends. CDR3 nucleotides: TGCGCCAGCAGCCGAGTACAAGGGGGAAAGTACGAGCAGTACTTC. This codes for CASSRVQGGKYEQYF.

The V gene is TRBV27, the J gene TRBJ1-5, with 7 bases identical to TRBD1. With V trimmed by 8 bases and J by 0 bases, 7 bases remained unmatched. Germline V lookup: CDR1 MNHEY, CDR2 SMNVEV (reference sequence). This CDR3 has 15 amino acids. The CDR3 region has the DNA TGTGCCAGCGGAGGGACAGCTTATAGCAATCAGCCCCAGCATTTT. Protein product: CASGGTAYSNQPQHF.

This clone was recorded once. This chain connects TRBV18 to TRBJ2-1; TRBD2 might be the D (6 bases). CDR1 and CDR2 from the germline V gene are KGHSH and LQKENI. V dropped 4 bases and J dropped 2 bases, with 12 bases sitting between them. The CDR3 is made up of 15 amino acids. The CDR3 sequence: CASSLLAPTYNEQFF. The CDR3 coding sequence is TGTGCCAGCTCACTGCTAGCGCCGACCTACAATGAGCAGTTCTTC.

The gene calls are TRBV7-9 and TRBJ2-3, with D tentatively TRBD1 (6 bases). Per germline, CDR1 SEHNR and CDR2 FQNEAQ (reference sequence). V was trimmed by 4 bases and J by 3 bases, leaving 14 bases between them. This CDR3 region has 15 residues. Here the CDR3 reads CASSSFGGPTDTQYF. The CDR3 DNA is TGTGCCAGCAGCTCGTTTGGGGGCCCAACAGATACGCAGTATTTT.

V and J are TRBV27 and TRBJ2-7, with 10 positions matching TRBD2. Germline V gene lookup returns CDR1 MNHEY and CDR2 SMNVEV (reference sequence). Germline trimming cut 3 bases from V and 0 bases from J; bases unmatched to any gene: 2. The CDR3 sequence is 15 residues long. CDR3 residues: CASSFTSGTSYEQYF. Here the CDR3 DNA reads TGTGCCAGCAGTTTTACTAGCGGGACCTCCTACGAGCAGTACTTC.